Listed below are T cell receptor beta chains from one sample, sequenced in a study of cytomegalovirus exposure and HLA in healthy donors. Sequencing used immunoSEQ multiplex PCR; TCRdb keeps in-frame clones, though not all of them. The sample consists of 100,000 to 150,000 clones, approximately 72% of them appearing once. The material sequenced was PBMCs. These receptors all come from a human donor in good health. Both conserved end residues are part of each CDR3. D genes are given only for firm matches. Only part of the rows carry a size: once, few, many, or a class if the clone is expanded.

v_gene: TRBV5-6
j_gene: TRBJ2-3
abundance: -
d_gene: -
CDR3aa: CASSSSWRGPTDTQYF
CDR3nt: TGTGCCAGCAGCTCCTCCTGGCGGGGGCCTACAGATACGCAGTATTTT

v_gene: TRBV2
j_gene: TRBJ2-3
abundance: -
d_gene: TRBD2
CDR3aa: CASSEVGKTSGLNTDTQYF
CDR3nt: TGTGCCAGCAGTGAAGTGGGGAAGACTAGCGGTCTTAACACAGATACGCAGTATTTT

v_gene: TRBV2
j_gene: TRBJ2-5
abundance: -
d_gene: -
CDR3aa: CASSVVRETQYF
CDR3nt: TGTGCCAGCAGTGTAGTACGGGAGACCCAGTACTTC

v_gene: TRBV5-4
j_gene: TRBJ1-1
abundance: -
d_gene: TRBD1
CDR3aa: CASSANRGREAFF
CDR3nt: TGTGCCAGCAGCGCCAACAGGGGAAGGGAAGCTTTCTTT

v_gene: TRBV6-1
j_gene: TRBJ1-2
abundance: -
d_gene: -
CDR3aa: CASRRNLENYGYTF
CDR3nt: TGTGCCAGCAGGCGTAACCTCGAAAACTATGGCTACACCTTC

v_gene: TRBV10-3
j_gene: TRBJ1-5
abundance: -
d_gene: -
CDR3aa: CAISDRGSDQPQHF
CDR3nt: TGTGCCATCAGTGATAGGGGGAGTGATCAGCCCCAGCATTTT

v_gene: TRBV5-1
j_gene: TRBJ2-5
abundance: -
d_gene: TRBD1
CDR3aa: CASSPDRAQETQYF
CDR3nt: TGCGCCAGCAGCCCGGACAGGGCCCAAGAGACCCAGTACTTC

v_gene: TRBV19
j_gene: TRBJ2-3
abundance: few
d_gene: TRBD1
CDR3aa: CASRLGQGSTDTQYF
CDR3nt: TGTGCCAGTAGACTAGGACAGGGGAGCACAGATACGCAGTATTTT

v_gene: TRBV5-4
j_gene: TRBJ2-7
abundance: few
d_gene: TRBD1
CDR3aa: CASSGQGSYEQYF
CDR3nt: TGTGCCAGCAGCGGACAGGGCTCCTACGAGCAGTACTTC

v_gene: TRBV7-9
j_gene: TRBJ2-2
abundance: -
d_gene: -
CDR3aa: CSSSHGDSYRASTGELFF
CDR3nt: TGTTCCAGCAGCCATGGAGACAGTTACAGGGCGAGCACCGGGGAGCTGTTTTTT

v_gene: TRBV28
j_gene: TRBJ1-3
abundance: -
d_gene: -
CDR3aa: CASSLKGLSSGNTIYF
CDR3nt: TGTGCCAGCAGTTTGAAGGGGCTCAGCTCTGGAAACACCATATATTTT

v_gene: TRBV5-1
j_gene: TRBJ1-1
abundance: -
d_gene: -
CDR3aa: CASTVSGSGTEAFF
CDR3nt: TGCGCCAGCACAGTTTCCGGTTCGGGCACTGAAGCTTTCTTT

v_gene: TRBV29-1
j_gene: TRBJ1-1
abundance: -
d_gene: -
CDR3aa: CSARAGTSHSRAFF
CDR3nt: TGCAGCGCCCGAGCCGGGACTTCCCACAGCCGAGCTTTCTTT

v_gene: TRBV4-3
j_gene: TRBJ2-2
abundance: -
d_gene: TRBD2
CDR3aa: CASSQAGLAGFTGELFF
CDR3nt: TGCGCCAGCAGCCAAGCGGGACTAGCGGGATTCACCGGGGAGCTGTTTTTT

v_gene: TRBV4-3
j_gene: TRBJ2-5
abundance: -
d_gene: TRBD2
CDR3aa: CASSQDEGLAGGQETQYF
CDR3nt: TGCGCCAGCAGCCAAGATGAGGGACTAGCGGGGGGCCAAGAGACCCAGTACTTC

v_gene: TRBV9
j_gene: TRBJ2-1
abundance: -
d_gene: -
CDR3aa: CASSVGQLANEQFF
CDR3nt: TGTGCCAGCAGCGTAGGGCAACTAGCTAATGAGCAGTTCTTC

v_gene: TRBV20-1
j_gene: TRBJ2-3
abundance: -
d_gene: -
CDR3aa: CSATPVTGEYF
CDR3nt: TGCAGTGCCACTCCAGTAACGGGGGAGTATTTT

v_gene: TRBV7-3
j_gene: TRBJ2-1
abundance: -
d_gene: TRBD2
CDR3aa: CASSLWPGLAHNEQFF
CDR3nt: TGTGCCAGCAGCTTATGGCCGGGACTAGCGCACAATGAGCAGTTCTTC

v_gene: TRBV21-1
j_gene: TRBJ1-1
abundance: -
d_gene: -
CDR3aa: CASSARGGNTEAFF
CDR3nt: TGTGCCAGCAGCGCCCGGGGGGGAAACACTGAAGCTTTCTTT

v_gene: TRBV9
j_gene: TRBJ2-7
abundance: -
d_gene: -
CDR3aa: CASSVGGVGPYEQYF
CDR3nt: TGTGCCAGCAGCGTAGGCGGGGTAGGCCCCTACGAGCAGTACTTC

v_gene: TRBV5-4
j_gene: TRBJ1-3
abundance: -
d_gene: -
CDR3aa: CASSSPQGIYF
CDR3nt: TGTGCCAGCAGTTCCCCCCAGGGCATATATTTT

v_gene: TRBV7-3
j_gene: TRBJ2-1
abundance: few
d_gene: TRBD1
CDR3aa: CASSLVGDRVQFF
CDR3nt: TGTGCCAGCAGCTTAGTTGGAGACAGGGTGCAGTTCTTC

v_gene: TRBV28
j_gene: TRBJ2-7
abundance: -
d_gene: TRBD1
CDR3aa: CASTFPGQGKNYEQYF
CDR3nt: TGTGCCAGCACCTTTCCGGGACAGGGGAAAAACTACGAGCAGTACTTC

v_gene: TRBV27
j_gene: TRBJ1-2
abundance: -
d_gene: -
CDR3aa: CASSLAPRGGGYTF
CDR3nt: TGTGCCAGCAGCCTAGCGCCCCGGGGGGGTGGCTACACCTTC

v_gene: TRBV19
j_gene: TRBJ1-3
abundance: few
d_gene: -
CDR3aa: CASSAGRQGGNTIYF
CDR3nt: TGTGCCAGTAGCGCCGGGCGGCAGGGAGGAAACACCATATATTTT

v_gene: TRBV9
j_gene: TRBJ1-6
abundance: -
d_gene: -
CDR3aa: CASSSGTYNSPLHF
CDR3nt: TGTGCCAGCAGCTCCGGGACATATAATTCACCCCTCCACTTT

v_gene: TRBV28
j_gene: TRBJ1-5
abundance: few
d_gene: -
CDR3aa: CASSPHGGLGNQPQHF
CDR3nt: TGTGCCAGCAGTCCCCACGGGGGGTTAGGCAATCAGCCCCAGCATTTT

v_gene: TRBV25-1
j_gene: TRBJ2-3
abundance: -
d_gene: TRBD1
CDR3aa: CASSFNRGVDTQYF
CDR3nt: TGTGCCAGCAGTTTTAACAGGGGAGTAGATACGCAGTATTTT

v_gene: TRBV6-5
j_gene: TRBJ1-6
abundance: -
d_gene: TRBD1
CDR3aa: CASSRGQGGSPLHF
CDR3nt: TGTGCCAGCAGCCGCGGACAGGGAGGGTCACCCCTCCACTTT

v_gene: TRBV29-1
j_gene: TRBJ1-2
abundance: once
d_gene: -
CDR3aa: CSVEERVLGYTF
CDR3nt: TGCAGCGTTGAAGAAAGAGTATTGGGCTACACCTTC

v_gene: TRBV2
j_gene: TRBJ1-2
abundance: once
d_gene: -
CDR3aa: CASSDSNSYGYTF
CDR3nt: TGTGCCAGCAGTGATTCGAACAGCTATGGCTACACCTTC

v_gene: TRBV5-1
j_gene: TRBJ1-4
abundance: -
d_gene: -
CDR3aa: CASSLVQGGEKLFF
CDR3nt: TGCGCCAGCAGCTTGGTACAGGGTGGTGAAAAACTGTTTTTT

v_gene: TRBV28
j_gene: TRBJ2-7
abundance: few
d_gene: TRBD1
CDR3aa: CASSLLPGQGKDEQYF
CDR3nt: TGTGCCAGCAGTTTACTACCGGGACAGGGGAAAGATGAGCAGTACTTC

v_gene: TRBV7-9
j_gene: TRBJ2-5
abundance: -
d_gene: -
CDR3aa: CARGGAGETQYF
CDR3nt: TGTGCCAGGGGGGGGGCCGGAGAGACCCAGTACTTC

v_gene: TRBV5-6
j_gene: TRBJ1-2
abundance: -
d_gene: TRBD1
CDR3aa: CASSLGRDRDLMYGYTF
CDR3nt: TGTGCCAGCAGCTTGGGTCGGGACAGGGACTTGATGTATGGCTACACCTTC

v_gene: TRBV6-5
j_gene: TRBJ1-2
abundance: few
d_gene: -
CDR3aa: CASSTEGGDYGYTF
CDR3nt: TGTGCCAGCAGTACAGAGGGGGGGGACTATGGCTACACCTTC

v_gene: TRBV28
j_gene: TRBJ2-5
abundance: -
d_gene: TRBD2
CDR3aa: CASSSSPSGSGQGTQYF
CDR3nt: TGTGCCAGCAGTTCGTCTCCTAGCGGGAGCGGGCAAGGGACCCAGTACTTC

v_gene: TRBV28
j_gene: TRBJ2-7
abundance: -
d_gene: TRBD1
CDR3aa: CASSFDRGESYEQYF
CDR3nt: TGTGCCAGCAGTTTTGACAGGGGAGAGTCCTACGAGCAGTACTTC

v_gene: TRBV18
j_gene: TRBJ1-4
abundance: -
d_gene: TRBD1
CDR3aa: CASSPGQTTNEKLFF
CDR3nt: TGTGCCAGCTCACCGGGACAGACAACTAATGAAAAACTGTTTTTT

v_gene: TRBV27
j_gene: TRBJ1-5
abundance: few
d_gene: -
CDR3aa: CASSFGSREGREYSNQPQHF
CDR3nt: TGTGCCAGCAGTTTCGGAAGCAGAGAGGGGAGGGAGTATAGCAATCAGCCCCAGCATTTT

v_gene: TRBV19
j_gene: TRBJ2-7
abundance: -
d_gene: TRBD2
CDR3aa: CASSMSPASGYEQYF
CDR3nt: TGTGCCAGTAGTATGTCCCCGGCTAGCGGCTACGAGCAGTACTTC

v_gene: TRBV5-1
j_gene: TRBJ2-5
abundance: -
d_gene: TRBD2
CDR3aa: CASSLLASGETQYF
CDR3nt: TGCGCCAGCAGCTTGTTGGCTAGCGGAGAGACCCAGTACTTC

v_gene: TRBV4-3
j_gene: TRBJ1-2
abundance: once
d_gene: TRBD1
CDR3aa: CASSQETGEHYGYTF
CDR3nt: TGCGCCAGCAGCCAAGAAACAGGGGAACACTATGGCTACACCTTC

v_gene: TRBV7-2
j_gene: TRBJ1-1
abundance: -
d_gene: -
CDR3aa: CASSLSRDTEAFF
CDR3nt: TGTGCCAGCAGCTTATCCAGGGACACTGAAGCTTTCTTT

v_gene: TRBV7-2
j_gene: TRBJ1-1
abundance: -
d_gene: TRBD1
CDR3aa: CASTRDRSGSEAFF
CDR3nt: TGTGCCAGCACCCGGGACAGGTCGGGATCTGAAGCTTTCTTT

v_gene: TRBV27
j_gene: TRBJ2-1
abundance: -
d_gene: TRBD2
CDR3aa: CASSDGGGYNEQFF
CDR3nt: TGTGCCAGCAGTGATGGGGGGGGCTACAATGAGCAGTTCTTC

v_gene: TRBV30
j_gene: TRBJ2-5
abundance: few
d_gene: -
CDR3aa: CAWSVLRGSWAQYF
CDR3nt: TGTGCCTGGAGTGTACTTCGGGGTTCCTGGGCCCAGTACTTC

v_gene: TRBV18
j_gene: TRBJ2-7
abundance: -
d_gene: TRBD1
CDR3aa: CASSLKTGDEQYF
CDR3nt: TGTGCCAGCTCATTGAAGACAGGGGACGAGCAGTACTTC

v_gene: TRBV4-3
j_gene: TRBJ2-1
abundance: few
d_gene: -
CDR3aa: CASSQDWERNAAQFF
CDR3nt: TGCGCCAGCAGCCAAGATTGGGAGCGGAACGCCGCCCAGTTCTTC

v_gene: TRBV6-5
j_gene: TRBJ1-5
abundance: -
d_gene: TRBD1
CDR3aa: CASSPGTVNQPQHF
CDR3nt: TGTGCCAGCAGCCCCGGGACAGTCAATCAGCCCCAGCATTTT

v_gene: TRBV27
j_gene: TRBJ2-3
abundance: -
d_gene: TRBD1
CDR3aa: CASSYGTGLTDTQYF
CDR3nt: TGTGCCAGCAGTTACGGGACAGGACTTACAGATACGCAGTATTTT

v_gene: TRBV6-5
j_gene: TRBJ1-2
abundance: -
d_gene: TRBD1
CDR3aa: CASSYIGTGYGYTF
CDR3nt: TGTGCCAGCAGTTACATCGGGACAGGGTATGGCTACACCTTC

v_gene: TRBV7-2
j_gene: TRBJ2-3
abundance: -
d_gene: TRBD2
CDR3aa: CASSLRASGGAGKTDTQYF
CDR3nt: TGTGCCAGCAGCCTAAGAGCTAGCGGGGGGGCCGGGAAGACAGATACGCAGTATTTT

v_gene: TRBV9
j_gene: TRBJ2-2
abundance: -
d_gene: -
CDR3aa: CASSVDGLDRYTNTGELFF
CDR3nt: TGTGCCAGCAGCGTAGACGGTTTGGACAGATACACGAACACCGGGGAGCTGTTTTTT